The entry below gives a single T cell receptor (beta chain) sequence along with its context. This clonotype was recorded at least ten times. Its antigen is unknown. No base-level quality is on record; no much larger clone is a single base apart. cDNA was synthesized by template-switch 5'RACE using a primer with a 10-nucleotide random unique molecular identifier that tagged each TCR transcript. Each sequencing run produced over 160 million TCR-beta sequences covering 15-18 subjects. The RNeasy kit was used to extract total RNA. The KAPA Real-time Library Amplification kit was used to amplify TCR-beta VDJ regions with primers targeting the TCR constant region and the 5'RACE anchor. A first PCR added sample indexes and Illumina adaptors, and a second PCR then raised library yield. After Ampure bead purification, the TCR product of roughly 650 bp was size-selected on a 2% E-gel SizeSelection system. Library quality was checked on a Bioanalyzer, concentration was measured with Qubit, and libraries were quantified with the Kapa Library Quantification kit before pooling. Libraries were sequenced paired-end 2 x 150 bp on an Illumina HiSeq 2500. To increase sequence diversity, about 24-32% phiX was spiked into each library pool. Turning to the authors' computational methods: Quality-filtered reads were processed with the UMI-based MiGEC pipeline, which removed over 80% of raw TCR sequences during error correction. VDJ genes were aligned to IMGT germline references, and clonotypes were defined by unique CDR3 amino acid sequence plus V-J genes. Clonal expansion, Shannon diversity and CDR3 relatedness (CalcPairwiseDistances, ClusterSamples) were evaluated with VDJtools, and phylogenetic trees were built with CLCbio workbench. Clones with at least 8 unique UMIs were defined as expanded, with this threshold being based on coefficient-of-variation modelling across technical triplicates. In TCRdb, the public reads were trimmed at Q25 with fastp and aligned with MiXCR, with productive beta chains retained. Every entry covers one CDR3 protein and lists the most common genes and DNA from its rows. TCRdb's processing, not the study's, gives the V and J calls here. This sample has 100,000 or so distinct CDR3 sequences in its table, and 3.5% of those were observed once. The ten largest clonotypes hold about 6% of the sample.

Counted from cysteine to phenylalanine, this CDR3 has 14 amino acids. Only CDR3 DNA remains: 42 bases, in frame from the first base. The germline V gene (reference sequence) specifies SEHNR as CDR1 and FQNEAQ as CDR2. V is reduced by 7 bases and J by 5 bases, leaving a spacing of 18 bases between them. The data derive from a study of neurological immune-mediated disorders (dated by TCRdb to between 2018 and 2021). Turning to the overall study: Of the approximately 34 multiple sclerosis patients, some 31 had relapsing-remitting MS and 3 had secondary progressive MS. Using UMI-based sequencing, the study compared peripheral blood TCR-beta repertoires from patients with HTLV-I-associated myelopathy (HAM/TSP), patients with multiple sclerosis, and healthy controls. The cohort included about 70 subjects: approximately 15 with HAM/TSP, some 34 with multiple sclerosis, and approximately 20 healthy controls. The approximately 110 TCR-beta libraries covered PBMC samples along with longitudinal samples, technical triplicates, and paired sorted CD4+ and CD8+ T-cell subsets. Broader findings and caveats from the paper: No identical CDR3 amino acid sequences were found to be shared among expanded clones across subjects, suggesting that TCR-beta repertoires were private in all groups. TCR clonal expansion was highest in HAM/TSP patients and lowest in MS patients, with MS patients falling below even healthy controls. In a phylogenetic analysis, the repertoires of 18 out of 34 MS patients fell into a single cluster of related CDR3 sequences, pointing to a possible signature at the repertoire level. The MS cluster was not associated with any clinical or MRI features, and the authors stated that larger cohorts are needed.

Libraries from unsorted PBMCs were made from 2 million PBMCs kept in RNAlater at -80 degrees C until RNA extraction. Multiple sclerosis patients were enrolled in a US clinical protocol evaluating disease progression by magnetic resonance imaging. PBMCs were separated from peripheral blood using Ficoll-Hypaque density gradient centrifugation and then cryopreserved in liquid nitrogen. The chain is made from TRBV7-9 and TRBJ2-7; the D call is possibly TRBD1 or TRBD2, each sharing 6 bases. The source material was PBMCs. The receptor was derived from a young woman with multiple sclerosis. The bases read TGTGCCAGCAACCAGCAGGGGACTCCCCACGAGCAGTACTTC. This codes for CASNQQGTPHEQYF.